A single sample gave rise to the 21 T cell receptor beta chains below, sequenced in a study of beta chain features in type 1 diabetes. The entirety of the isolated RNA underwent reverse transcription, so expressed TCRB transcripts were sequenced. Profiling relied on immunoSEQ multiplex PCR, and the TCRdb table lists in-frame clones only, not all of them. The data show 300,000 to 400,000 clones, roughly 8% seen once. The sequencing input was central memory CD4+ T cells from blood. These receptors came from a woman aged 18-35 years in good health.

This clone came up a few times. The V call is TRBV21-1, the J call TRBJ2-1; no DNA check was done on the table's D call, TRBD2. TRBV21-1 is noted as a pseudogene. The CDR3 is 19 residues long. The CDR3 is CASSKVGQPRGGGYNEQFF. In DNA form, the CDR3 reads TGTGCCAGCAGCAAGGTGGGACAGCCACGGGGGGGAGGCTACAATGAGCAGTTCTTC.

This clone was counted many times. This sample also contains other DNA sequences that code for the same CDR3. The V call is TRBV5-6, the J call TRBJ2-7; 8 positions agree with TRBD1. The CDR3 runs 14 residues. V lost 3 bases and J lost 4; bases outside the gene matches: 6. CDR1 is SGHDT and CDR2 is YYEEEE in the germline V gene. As DNA, the CDR3 is TGTGCCAGCAGCTCCGGACAGGGAGCGTACGAGCAGTACTTC. Translated: CASSSGQGAYEQYF.

This chain connects TRBV6-5 to TRBJ1-6; TRBD1 aligns across 7 bases. The CDR3 consists of 13 residues. V gave up 7 bases and J gave up 11 bases; unmatched junction bases: 8. Per germline, CDR1 MNHEY and CDR2 SVGAGI. CDR3 amino acids: CASKRQGGTPLHF. In nucleotides, the CDR3 is TGTGCCAGCAAGCGACAGGGAGGGACACCCCTCCACTTT.

Remarks on this clone: Other DNA sequences in the same sample also yield this CDR3. The J gene is TRBJ2-5, the V gene TRBV15; D not resolved. This CDR3 is built from 13 residues. Germline V gene lookup returns CDR1 LNHNV and CDR2 YYDKDF (reference sequence). V was shortened by 0 bases and J by 1 base, with 3 bases between the two germline ends. The CDR3 loop reads CATSRDPQETQYF. DNA of the CDR3: TGTGCCACCAGCAGAGACCCCCAAGAGACCCAGTACTTC.

The chain is built from TRBV2 and TRBJ2-5; perhaps TRBD1 as D (6 bases). Deletions cut 7 bases from V and 5 bases from J, with 23 bases between. CDR3 length: 16 amino acids. Germline CDR1 and CDR2: SNHLY and FYNNEI. In DNA, the CDR3 is TGTGCCAGCACCAGAGATGCAGGGGCGCGTTTGGAGACCCAGTACTTC. As protein: CASTRDAGARLETQYF.

The chain has TRBV28 and TRBJ2-7; no clear D. The CDR3 is 13 amino acids. V was trimmed by 6 bases and J by 6 bases, leaving 15 bases between them. Per the germline V gene, CDR1 is MDHEN and CDR2 is SYDVKM. CDR3 nucleotides: TGTGCCAGCAGCCACGCCGTTGTAGGCGAGCAGTACTTC. Amino acids: CASSHAVVGEQYF.

The table lists this clone with many counts. The CDR3 bases are TGTGCCAGCAGCTTAACGTCGGCAGGGTACTACGAGCAGTACTTC. Amino acid sequence: CASSLTSAGYYEQYF. The J gene is TRBJ2-7, the V gene TRBV7-3, with D tentatively TRBD1 (5 bases). This CDR3 has 15 amino acids. In germline, CDR1 is SGHTA, CDR2 FQGTGA. V shed 0 bases and J shed 3 bases, with 12 bases lying between them. Combining the CDR3 with reference TRBV7-3 and TRBJ2-7 gives the whole variable domain GAGVSQTPSNKVTEKGKYVELRCDPISGHTALYWYRQSLGQGPEFLIYFQGTGAADDSGLPNDRFFAVRPEGSVSTLKIQRTERGDSAVYLCASSLTSAGYYEQYFGPGTRLTVT.

This clone was seen repeatedly, ten times or more. This chain connects TRBV18 to TRBJ2-1; D unresolved. The germline CDR1 and CDR2 sequences are KGHSH and LQKENI. This CDR3 is 14 amino acids long. V was clipped by 0 bases and J by 7 bases, with 10 bases between them. In DNA, the CDR3 is TGTGCCAGCTCACCACCCACCATCCGAAATGAGCAGTTCTTC. This gives the protein CASSPPTIRNEQFF. The variable domain in full, completed from reference TRBV18 and TRBJ2-1, reads NAGVMQNPRHLVRRRGQEARLRCSPMKGHSHVYWYRQLPEEGLKFMVYLQKENIIDESGMPKERFSAEFPKEGPSILRIQQVVRGDSAAYFCASSPPTIRNEQFFGPGTRLTVL.

This chain connects TRBV7-2 to TRBJ2-2; D may be TRBD2 (6 bases). V was cut by 5 bases and J by 6 bases, with 22 bases left in between. The CDR3 extends over 17 amino acids. Germline V gives CDR1 SGHTA, CDR2 FQGNSA. CDR3 DNA sequence: TGTGCCAGCAGCCCCCGGCGGGGAGCAGGGTTGTCCGGGGAGCTGTTTTTT. Its protein is CASSPRRGAGLSGELFF.

DNA of the CDR3: TGTGCCAGCAGCCAACACGAGAATCAGCCCCAGCATTTT. It encodes CASSQHENQPQHF. The chain joins TRBV4-2 to TRBJ1-5; unclear D gene. The CDR3 is 13 amino acids. V shed 2 bases and J shed 4 bases, with 6 bases lying between them. The germline gives CDR1 LGHNA, CDR2 YNFKEQ.

The table lists this clone with many counts. V is TRBV10-3 and J is TRBJ1-2, with TRBD1 as a possible D gene (5 bases). Germline V gives CDR1 ENHRY, CDR2 SYGVKD. CDR3 length equals 14 residues. V lost 6 bases to trimming and J lost 4 bases, with 15 bases between them. CDR3 sequence reads: CAISHEPGPYGYTF. The CDR3 DNA is TGTGCCATCAGCCATGAGCCGGGGCCCTATGGCTACACCTTC.

The genes are TRBV7-9 and TRBJ1-4; TRBD1 might be the D (5 bases). This CDR3 is 13 amino acids long. CDR1 is SEHNR, CDR2 FQNEAQ, per germline (reference sequence). The ends were cut back, 6 bases at V and 13 bases at J, with 18 bases in the middle. The CDR3 sequence: CASSRGTATLLFF. The CDR3 coding sequence is TGTGCCAGCAGTCGGGGGACCGCGACTCTACTGTTTTTT.

The rearrangement links TRBV6-5 to TRBJ2-4; D is perhaps TRBD1 or TRBD2 (5 bases each). V gave up 11 bases and J gave up 9 bases, with 26 bases separating them. CDR3 length equals 15 residues. Germline lookup yields CDR1 MNHEY and CDR2 SVGAGI. This CDR3 reads CAAARGAWGEGIQYF. For the CDR3, the DNA is TGTGCCGCCGCTCGTGGGGCCTGGGGAGAGGGCATTCAGTACTTC.

The table lists this clone with many counts. The chain uses TRBV5-1 and TRBJ2-6; D might be TRBD1 (6 bases). Germline CDR1 reads SGHRS; CDR2 reads YFSETQ. This CDR3 is built from 15 residues. Trimming left V 6 bases short and J 0 bases short, with 10 bases between. CDR3 nucleotides: TGCGCCAGCAAACAGGGATACTCTGGGGCCAACGTCCTGACTTTC. Amino acids: CASKQGYSGANVLTF.

In this sample, this clone turned up a few times. In the same sample, other DNA sequences code for this CDR3. The chain is built from TRBV5-1 and TRBJ1-3; D is unclear. Per germline, CDR1 SGHRS and CDR2 YFSETQ. Deletions cut 0 bases from V and 0 bases from J, with 4 bases between. The CDR3 is 14 residues long. This CDR3 is CASSLGVSGNTIYF. CDR3 sequence (DNA): TGCGCCAGCAGCTTGGGGGTCTCTGGAAACACCATATATTTT.

This clone was recorded a few times. The V gene is TRBV5-4, the J gene TRBJ2-2; unclear D gene. Trimming shortened V by 4 bases and J by 2 bases, and 9 bases separated the two germline ends. The CDR3 is made up of 14 amino acids. Germline-derived CDR1 and CDR2 are SGHNT and YYREEE (reference sequence). The CDR3 coding sequence is TGTGCCAGCAGCCGGGTCGGAAACACCGGGGAGCTGTTTTTT. This codes for CASSRVGNTGELFF.

V is TRBV11-2 and J is TRBJ2-2; D might be TRBD2 (6 bases). Germline values: CDR1 SGHAT, CDR2 FQNNGV. The CDR3 is 15 residues long. V gave up 3 bases and J gave up 5 bases, with 13 bases separating them. DNA for the CDR3: TGTGCCAGCAGCTTTAGGAGGGATGAGACCGGGGAGCTGTTTTTT. This encodes CASSFRRDETGELFF.

This clone showed up many times. V gene TRBV29-1 combines with J gene TRBJ2-7; unclear D gene. Germline loops: CDR1 SQVTM, CDR2 ANQGSEA. The CDR3 length is 12 residues. Trimming cost V 5 bases and J 6 bases, with 14 bases left between them. CDR3 sequence: CSVRAALGEQYF. In nucleotides, the CDR3 is TGCAGCGTTCGGGCCGCCCTGGGCGAGCAGTACTTC.

This clone was detected ten times or more. The chain joins TRBV18 to TRBJ2-5, with D unclear. Germline-derived CDR1 and CDR2 are KGHSH and LQKENI. V lost 4 bases and J 2 bases, leaving 2 bases between the germline ends. The CDR3 loop spans 11 amino acids. CDR3 coding DNA: TGTGCCAGCTCACGTCAAGAGACCCAGTACTTC. It translates to CASSRQETQYF.

The rearrangement joins TRBV27 to TRBJ2-5; D possibly corresponds to TRBD1 (6 bases). V lost 6 bases and J lost 5, with 13 bases in between. The CDR3 is 13 residues long. Germline CDR1 reads MNHEY; CDR2 reads SMNVEV (reference sequence). Here the CDR3 reads CASSRQDSETQYF. The CDR3 DNA follows: TGTGCCAGCAGCAGACAGGATTCGGAGACCCAGTACTTC.

The rearrangement links TRBV7-3 to TRBJ2-3; no firm D call. The CDR3 is made up of 14 amino acids. V lost 2 bases and J lost 6, with 12 bases in between. Germline values: CDR1 SGHTA, CDR2 FQGTGA. CDR3 nucleotides: TGTGCCAGCAGCTTAGCGGCGAGACGGGATACGCAGTATTTT. This sequence encodes CASSLAARRDTQYF.